These 14 T cell receptor beta chains came from one sample sequenced in a study of blood T cell repertoires in COVID-19. Data came from immunoSEQ multiplex PCR; TCRdb stores just in-frame clones and leaves some out. The table shows approximately 440,000 clones, with about 90% occurring only once. Material: PBMCs or T cells enriched from blood (not recorded which). The receptors shown here come from a young man who had recovered from COVID-19.

This clone was seen just once. This chain uses TRBV7-2 with TRBJ1-6; D remains unclear. CDR1 is SGHTA, CDR2 FQGNSA, per germline. The CDR3 loop spans 12 amino acids. The V and J ends lost 5 bases and 7 bases respectively, with 6 bases between them. Written as DNA, the CDR3 is TGTGCCAGCAGCCCGCAGAATTCACCCCTCCACTTT. This encodes CASSPQNSPLHF.

The table lists this clone with a count of one. The chain is built from TRBV3-1 (or the pseudogene TRBV3-2) and TRBJ1-2; 8 bases match TRBD1. Unmatched junction bases numbered 2, after V lost 1 base and J lost 4 bases. This CDR3 is built from 14 residues. The germline V gene has CDR1 LGHDT and CDR2 YNNKEL (reference sequence). The CDR3 here is CASSQGTGSYGYTF. The CDR3, as DNA: TGTGCCAGCAGCCAAGGGACAGGGAGCTATGGCTACACCTTC.

The chain combines TRBV13 with TRBJ1-2, with TRBD1 matching over 9 bases. J gave up 1 base and V 5 bases, and 5 bases lay outside the gene matches. Per germline, CDR1 PRHDT and CDR2 FYEKMQ (reference sequence). This CDR3 has 15 amino acids. CDR3 amino acids: CASSPTGGVNYGYTF. DNA for the CDR3: TGTGCCAGCAGCCCAACAGGGGGCGTTAACTATGGCTACACCTTC.

J is TRBJ1-6 and V is TRBV20-1; D not certain. The CDR3 sequence is 10 residues long. Between the trimmed V and J ends, which lost 6 bases and 13 bases, there was a span of 10 bases. The germline CDR1 and CDR2 sequences are DFQATT and SNEGSKA (reference sequence). The CDR3 DNA reads as TGCAGTGCGGGCCTCCTGCCCCTCCACTTT. This gives the protein CSAGLLPLHF.

The J gene is TRBJ2-1, the V gene TRBV30, with D possibly TRBD1 on 5 matching bases. Germline loops: CDR1 GTSNPN, CDR2 SVGIG (reference sequence). V lost 2 bases to trimming and J lost 0 bases, with 11 bases between them. The CDR3 spans 15 residues. In DNA, the CDR3 is TGTGCCTGGAGTTGGGGCCAGAGCTCCTACAATGAGCAGTTCTTC. Encoded protein: CAWSWGQSSYNEQFF.

The chain uses TRBV6-5 and TRBJ1-2; D call uncertain. Trimming shortened V by 2 bases and J by 4 bases, and 8 bases separated the two germline ends. This CDR3 region has 13 residues. Per germline, CDR1 MNHEY and CDR2 SVGAGI. CDR3 bases: TGTGCCAGCAGTTACGGCTCCTCCTATGGCTACACCTTC. Translated: CASSYGSSYGYTF.

The chain carries TRBV30 and TRBJ1-5, with D perhaps TRBD1 (6 bases). Germline V CDR1 and CDR2: GTSNPN, SVGIG (reference sequence). The CDR3 is 15 amino acids. The V gene lost 3 bases and the J gene lost 8 bases, with 20 bases spanning the gap. CDR3 bases: TGTGCCTGGAGCCCGGAATTGAAGCCAGGGGAGCCCCAGCATTTT. Its protein is CAWSPELKPGEPQHF.

This chain joins TRBV7-8 and TRBJ2-5; 10 bases line up with TRBD1. The J segment lost 7 bases and the V segment lost 3 bases, leaving 5 bases of the junction unmatched. CDR1 is SGHVS and CDR2 is FQNEAQ in the germline V gene. This CDR3 is built from 14 residues. The CDR3 protein is CASSFGTGEPTQYF. CDR3 coding DNA: TGTGCCAGCAGCTTCGGGACAGGGGAGCCGACCCAGTACTTC. Based on the CDR3 plus reference TRBV7-8 and TRBJ2-5, the full variable domain is GAGVSQSPRYKVAKRGQDVALRCDPISGHVSLFWYQQALGQGPEFLTYFQNEAQLDKSGLPSDRFFAERPEGSVSTLKIQRTQQEDSAVYLCASSFGTGEPTQYFGPGTRLLVL.

The rearrangement links TRBV6-5 to TRBJ1-2; D is perhaps TRBD1 (5 bases). CDR1 MNHEY and CDR2 SVGAGI come from the germline V gene. The CDR3 sequence is 14 residues long. Trimming shortened V by 2 bases and J by 4 bases, and 11 bases separated the two germline ends. The CDR3 loop is CASSYNRGFYGYTF. In DNA, the CDR3 is TGTGCCAGCAGTTACAATAGGGGATTCTATGGCTACACCTTC.

The chain joins TRBV4-1 to TRBJ2-5; D is uncertain. Between the trimmed V and J ends, which lost 8 bases and 5 bases, there was a span of 15 bases. The CDR3 runs to 13 residues. Germline CDR1 MGHRA, CDR2 YSYEKL. The CDR3 bases are TGCGCCAGCGCCAAGTCCCCTCGGGAGACCCAGTACTTC. Protein product: CASAKSPRETQYF.

This clone occurred once. The chain joins TRBV4-1 to TRBJ1-2, with 9 bases identical to TRBD1. V shed 1 base and J 5 bases; nucleotides not matched to a gene: 2. Germline V gene lookup returns CDR1 MGHRA and CDR2 YSYEKL. The CDR3 has 14 amino acids. The CDR3 region is CASSQAGTGYGYTF. The CDR3 DNA is TGCGCCAGCAGCCAAGCCGGGACAGGGTATGGCTACACCTTC.

CDR3 sequence (DNA): TGTGCCACCAGCAGAGAGGGGGGTGGAAACACCATATATTTT. Translated: CATSREGGGNTIYF. The gene calls are TRBV15 and TRBJ1-3, with D maybe TRBD1 (5 bases). CDR3 size: 14 residues. V was clipped by 0 bases and J by 3 bases, with 6 bases between them. Germline assignment: CDR1 LNHNV and CDR2 YYDKDF (reference sequence).

The V gene is TRBV6-5, the J gene TRBJ1-4; D uncertain. V was shortened by 5 bases and J by 8 bases, with 9 bases between the two germline ends. The CDR3 extends over 12 amino acids. The V gene's germline CDR1 is MNHEY and CDR2 SVGAGI. The CDR3 is CASSRGSEKLFF. The CDR3 bases are TGTGCCAGCAGTCGGGGAAGCGAAAAACTGTTTTTT.

The chain employs TRBV7-6 and TRBJ1-5; 9 nucleotides match TRBD1. The CDR3 contains 16 residues. Germline values: CDR1 SGHVS, CDR2 FNYEAQ. The trim removed 0 bases at V and 3 bases at J, leaving 3 bases unmatched. The CDR3 coding sequence is TGTGCCAGCAGCTTAGCGACAGGGGGGAACAATCAGCCCCAGCATTTT. This gives the protein CASSLATGGNNQPQHF.